A selection of T cell receptor beta chains follows, all from one sample in a study of T-cell memory formation after mild COVID-19. TCRdb analysed the 5' RACE reads with MiXCR anew, one entry per CDR3 protein. The sample consists of about 450,000 distinct CDR3 sequences, roughly a quarter of them appearing once. Sequencing was carried out using PBMCs or a T cell subset sorted from them (not recorded which). These receptors were obtained from an adult woman who had mild COVID-19 (a few samples of this study predate the infection). Cell type and time point are not known. Each CDR3 is given with its conserved first and last residue. Fields, in order: clone size, D gene, V gene, J gene, CDR3 protein, CDR3 DNA. The D gene is left open where the match is weak. Only part of the rows carry a size: once, few, many, or a class if the clone is expanded.

>NA|TRBD1|TRBV5-4|TRBJ1-4
CASSYGRRGPDEKLFF
TGTGCCAGCAGCTACGGCCGTAGGGGGCCGGATGAAAAACTGTTTTTT
>NA|NA|TRBV12-3/TRBV12-4|TRBJ1-2
CATRANYGYTF
TGTGCCACCAGGGCTAACTATGGCTACACCTTC
>few|NA|TRBV12-3/TRBV12-4|TRBJ1-2
CASSRGGGYTF
TGTGCCAGCAGTCGAGGTGGAGGCTACACCTTC
>NA|TRBD2|TRBV29-1|TRBJ2-3
CSVEALLAGGPADTQYF
TGCAGCGTTGAAGCTTTATTAGCGGGAGGGCCGGCAGATACGCAGTATTTT
>NA|NA|TRBV7-2|TRBJ1-5
CASSLAGPSNQPQHF
TGTGCCAGCAGCTTAGCTGGACCTAGCAATCAGCCCCAGCATTTT
>few|NA|TRBV5-1|TRBJ2-4
CASSYLSGSIQYF
TGCGCCAGCAGCTATCTAAGCGGGTCCATTCAGTACTTC
>NA|NA|TRBV5-1|TRBJ1-1
CASNPSGTNTEAFF
TGCGCCAGTAACCCCTCAGGGACGAACACTGAAGCTTTCTTT
>NA|TRBD1|TRBV4-1|TRBJ1-1
CASSSPFVGRGPGTEAFF
TGCGCCAGCAGCTCCCCGTTCGTAGGCAGGGGGCCGGGCACTGAAGCTTTCTTT
>NA|NA|TRBV27|TRBJ2-4
CASSWAGKNIQYF
TGTGCCAGCAGTTGGGCAGGGAAAAACATTCAGTACTTC
>many|NA|TRBV12-3/TRBV12-4|TRBJ1-5
CASSLSGQPQHF
TGTGCCAGCAGTTTATCGGGTCAGCCCCAGCATTTT
>NA|NA|TRBV4-1|TRBJ1-1
CASSQDGQPNTEAFF
TGCGCCAGCAGCCAAGATGGGCAGCCGAACACTGAAGCTTTCTTT
>few|TRBD2|TRBV10-3|TRBJ2-5
CATTSGRPQETQYF
TGTGCCACCACTAGCGGGAGGCCTCAAGAGACCCAGTACTTC
>few|TRBD1|TRBV11-2|TRBJ1-1
CASSSPRQGKNTEAFF
TGTGCCAGCAGCTCCCCACGACAGGGGAAGAACACTGAAGCTTTCTTT
>NA|NA|TRBV9|TRBJ1-5
CASSAFGGHNQPQHF
TGTGCCAGCAGCGCGTTTGGGGGACACAATCAGCCCCAGCATTTT
>few|NA|TRBV27|TRBJ1-2
CASSPSPNYGYTF
TGTGCCAGCAGTCCGTCTCCTAACTATGGCTACACCTTC
>NA|NA|TRBV5-1|TRBJ2-3
CASSLETAGFGDTQYF
TGCGCCAGCAGCTTGGAAACGGCGGGATTTGGGGATACGCAGTATTTT
>NA|NA|TRBV6-5|TRBJ1-2
CASRQGSREAF
TGTGCCAGCAGACAGGGCTCGCGGGAAGCCTTC
>NA|NA|TRBV24-1|TRBJ2-7
CATSDSGFHEQYF
TGTGCCACCAGTGATTCAGGATTCCACGAGCAGTACTTC
>NA|NA|TRBV13|TRBJ1-6
CASRQGGNSPLHF
TGTGCCAGCAGACAAGGGGGTAATTCACCCCTCCACTTT
>NA|NA|TRBV5-1|TRBJ1-2
CASSPDADYGYTF
TGCGCCAGCAGCCCGGACGCGGACTATGGCTACACCTTC
>few|TRBD1|TRBV15|TRBJ2-3
CATSPRRDRNTDTQYF
TGTGCCACCAGCCCGCGTCGGGACAGGAACACAGATACGCAGTATTTT
>few|TRBD2|TRBV6-2/TRBV6-3|TRBJ2-7
CASSYRPSGGTYEQYF
TGTGCCAGCAGTTATCGTCCCAGCGGGGGCACCTACGAGCAGTACTTC
>NA|NA|TRBV2|TRBJ2-7
CASSVQSYEQYF
TGTGCCAGCAGTGTCCAGTCCTACGAGCAGTACTTC
>few|NA|TRBV7-8|TRBJ1-5
CASSSFRTATSNQPQHF
TGTGCCAGCAGCTCGTTTCGGACAGCTACTAGCAATCAGCCCCAGCATTTT
>NA|NA|TRBV5-1|TRBJ2-3
CASSDLKAGSTDTQYF
TGCGCCAGCAGCGACCTTAAGGCGGGAAGCACAGATACGCAGTATTTT
>NA|NA|TRBV5-1|TRBJ1-1
CASSAGLLVEAFF
TGCGCCAGCAGCGCGGGACTTCTTGTGGAGGCTTTCTTT
>NA|TRBD1|TRBV19|TRBJ1-5
CASSKGTGGMSNQPQHF
TGTGCCAGTAGTAAGGGGACAGGGGGCATGAGCAATCAGCCCCAGCATTTT
>NA|TRBD1|TRBV15|TRBJ2-7
CATSRRTGYEQYF
TGTGCCACCAGCCGTAGGACAGGTTACGAGCAGTACTTC
>NA|NA|TRBV7-2|TRBJ1-2
CASSLASGAASGYTF
TGTGCCAGCAGCTTAGCGTCGGGGGCGGCTAGTGGCTACACCTTC
>NA|NA|TRBV6-5|TRBJ1-2
CASSYGEPYGYTF
TGTGCCAGCAGTTATGGAGAGCCCTATGGCTACACCTTC
>NA|NA|TRBV11-2|TRBJ2-7
CASSVRLTGSSYEQYF
TGTGCCAGCAGCGTCCGACTAACCGGCAGCTCCTACGAGCAGTACTTC
>NA|TRBD1|TRBV9|TRBJ1-1
CASSTRQGSEAFF
TGTGCCAGCAGCACGAGACAGGGGTCTGAAGCTTTCTTT
>few|TRBD2|TRBV2|TRBJ2-3
CASSEAGGTTDTQYF
TGTGCCAGCAGTGAGGCGGGAGGGACCACAGATACGCAGTATTTT
>NA|TRBD2|TRBV7-3|TRBJ2-1
CASSPLSTSGGSSSYNEQFF
TGTGCCAGCAGCCCACTGTCGACTAGCGGGGGGTCGAGCTCCTACAATGAGCAGTTCTTC
>few|TRBD2|TRBV5-1|TRBJ2-7
CASSLAAGTNYEQYF
TGCGCCAGCAGCTTGGCCGCTGGGACTAACTACGAGCAGTACTTC
>NA|TRBD1|TRBV4-1|TRBJ2-6
CASSLHPGQGVPSGANVLTF
TGCGCCAGCAGCCTGCACCCGGGACAGGGGGTACCGTCTGGGGCCAACGTCCTGACTTTC
>NA|TRBD2|TRBV6-1|TRBJ2-7
CASRGLARGYF
TGTGCCAGCAGAGGACTAGCGAGGGGATACTTC
>once|TRBD1|TRBV7-9|TRBJ2-3
CASSLTGTGSDTQYF
TGTGCCAGCAGCTTAACCGGGACAGGTTCAGATACGCAGTATTTT
>few|TRBD2|TRBV7-6|TRBJ2-7
CASSLGTSGRGEQYF
TGTGCCAGCAGCTTAGGGACTAGCGGGAGAGGCGAGCAGTACTTC
>many|TRBD2|TRBV7-2|TRBJ2-1
CASSITTQVGAGGGIPRYNEQFF
TGTGCCAGCAGCATTACTACTCAGGTGGGAGCGGGAGGGGGAATACCCAGATACAATGAGCAGTTCTTC
>few|NA|TRBV9|TRBJ1-5
CASSLAPDRVPQHF
TGTGCCAGCAGTTTAGCACCAGATAGGGTTCCCCAGCATTTT
>few|TRBD2|TRBV7-9|TRBJ2-2
CASSLVGTSGDTGELFF
TGTGCCAGCAGCTTAGTGGGCACTAGCGGAGACACCGGGGAGCTGTTTTTT
>many|TRBD1|TRBV4-3|TRBJ2-1
CASSQLTGTGYNEQFF
TGCGCCAGCAGCCAATTGACCGGGACAGGATACAATGAGCAGTTCTTC
>many|NA|TRBV5-5|TRBJ2-7
CASSFWRRDLSYEQYF
TGTGCCAGCAGCTTCTGGAGGCGGGACCTTAGCTACGAGCAGTACTTC
>few|NA|TRBV24-1|TRBJ2-3
CATSDFGQGKSDTQYF
TGTGCCACCAGTGATTTTGGGCAGGGGAAGTCAGATACGCAGTATTTT
>few|TRBD2|TRBV5-5|TRBJ2-7
CASSSPSGRVYEQYF
TGTGCCAGCAGCTCCCCTAGCGGGAGGGTCTACGAGCAGTACTTC
>NA|TRBD2|TRBV30|TRBJ2-5
CAWSDVAGGQKTQYF
TGTGCCTGGAGTGATGTAGCGGGGGGGCAAAAGACCCAGTACTTC
>NA|NA|TRBV10-3|TRBJ1-5
CAISEGRLDTNQPQHF
TGTGCCATCAGTGAAGGGAGGCTGGACACTAATCAGCCCCAGCATTTT
>few|TRBD2|TRBV18|TRBJ2-7
CASSLGAGGYEQYF
TGTGCCAGCTCACTGGGAGCGGGGGGATACGAGCAGTACTTC
>few|TRBD2|TRBV27|TRBJ2-3
CASSPSGREGFNTQYF
TGTGCCAGCAGTCCCTCGGGTCGGGAGGGCTTTAATACGCAGTATTTT
>few|NA|TRBV4-1|TRBJ2-2
CASSRQSNTGELFF
TGCGCCAGCTCCAGACAGTCAAACACCGGGGAGCTGTTTTTT
>NA|TRBD2|TRBV20-1|TRBJ2-1
CSARGSGVNEQFF
TGCAGTGCTAGAGGTAGCGGGGTCAATGAGCAGTTCTTC
>few|TRBD1|TRBV12-3/TRBV12-4|TRBJ1-1
CASRRQGAKFTEAFF
TGTGCCAGCAGGAGACAGGGGGCGAAATTCACTGAAGCTTTCTTT
>few|NA|TRBV7-6|TRBJ2-2
CASSLDGSGGELFF
TGTGCCAGCAGCTTAGATGGAAGTGGCGGGGAGCTGTTTTTT